These 32 T cell receptor beta chains were all obtained from the same sample, sequenced in a study of shared clonotypes between healthy human individuals. Generated by immunoSEQ multiplex PCR, the TCRdb table keeps only in-frame clones and is missing some. The sample holds some 450,000 clones, more than 70% seen once. Material for sequencing was PBMCs. Every receptor here comes from a woman between 40 and 50 years old in good health. Some clones in this sample may be carry-over from other donors' samples.

The CDR3 is CAAGLAGGPYNEQFF. The DNA of the CDR3 is TGCGCCGCGGGACTAGCGGGAGGGCCCTACAATGAGCAGTTCTTC. The gene calls are TRBV10-2 and TRBJ2-1; 16 bases are shared with TRBD2. Trimming at V came to 11 bases and at J to 2 bases, leaving 3 bases not matched to a gene. The CDR3 totals 15 residues. CDR1 and CDR2 from the germline V gene are WSHSY and SAAADI.

This chain connects TRBV2 to TRBJ1-1; the D gene is possibly TRBD1 (5 bases). CDR3 length: 12 amino acids. The V gene's germline CDR1 is SNHLY and CDR2 FYNNEI. Trimming took off 8 bases at V and 6 bases at J, with 13 bases between the two ends. The CDR3 nucleotides are TGTGCCAGCGGTCAGGGAACGGCTGAAGCTTTCTTT. Translating it yields CASGQGTAEAFF.

V is TRBV7-8 and J is TRBJ1-1; 7 nucleotides align to TRBD1. Germline-derived CDR1 and CDR2 are SGHVS and FQNEAQ. The V gene end was trimmed by 5 bases and the J gene end by 5 bases; junction bases not matched to a gene: 8. This CDR3 is 14 amino acids long. This CDR3 reads CASSVRQGGTEAFF. The CDR3 bases are TGTGCCAGCAGCGTCCGACAGGGAGGGACTGAAGCTTTCTTT.

The chain is built from TRBV10-3 and TRBJ1-4; D remains unclear. This CDR3 comprises 14 residues. V was clipped by 2 bases and J by 8 bases, with 12 bases between them. Germline lookup yields CDR1 ENHRY and CDR2 SYGVKD. The CDR3: CAISEGRSVEKLFF. In nucleotides, the CDR3 is TGTGCCATCAGTGAGGGCAGGAGTGTCGAAAAACTGTTTTTT.

The V gene is TRBV18, the J gene TRBJ2-1, with TRBD1 matching 8 bases. The CDR3 runs to 15 residues. Germline CDR1 and CDR2: KGHSH and LQKENI. The V gene end was trimmed by 1 base and the J gene end by 10 bases; junction bases not matched to a gene: 9. In DNA form, the CDR3 reads TGTGCCAGCTCACCACAACAACAGGGGGGATGGGAGCAGTTCTTC. Translation: CASSPQQQGGWEQFF.

The chain has TRBV29-1 and TRBJ2-3; the D is unclear. Looked up from germline, CDR1 is SQVTM and CDR2 is ANQGSEA. Trimming removed 2 bases from V and 7 bases from J, with 7 bases in between. The CDR3 consists of 11 residues. CDR3 protein: CSVERSNTQYF. The CDR3 region has the DNA TGCAGCGTTGAAAGATCGAATACGCAGTATTTT.

The V and J genes are TRBV7-2 and TRBJ1-2; 9 bases align to TRBD1. Per the germline V gene, CDR1 is SGHTA and CDR2 is FQGNSA. After removal of 1 base from V and 7 bases from J, the junction contained 7 bases not matched to a gene. This CDR3 spans 15 amino acids. This chain's CDR3 is CASSLVTGGFFGYTF. For the CDR3, the DNA is TGTGCCAGCAGCTTAGTCACAGGGGGCTTTTTTGGCTACACCTTC.

The chain couples TRBV6-1 to TRBJ1-5; D call uncertain. This CDR3 is 14 amino acids long. The V end lost 5 bases, the J end lost 7 bases, and 15 bases lay between the germline ends. Germline CDR1 reads MNHNS; CDR2 reads SASEGT. The CDR3 region is CASSSVGPRQPQHF. The DNA for the CDR3 is TGTGCCAGCAGTAGCGTTGGCCCGAGACAGCCCCAGCATTTT.

The J gene is TRBJ1-5, the V gene TRBV6-5, with D uncertain. Trimming removed 4 bases at V and 2 bases at J, with 6 bases between. There are 13 residues in the CDR3. Germline CDR1 is MNHEY and CDR2 is SVGAGI. CDR3 loop: CASSSGGNQPQHF. The CDR3 nucleotides read TGTGCCAGCAGTTCCGGTGGCAATCAGCCCCAGCATTTT.

The gene calls are TRBV29-1 and TRBJ2-3; unclear D gene. V lost 6 bases and J lost 4, with 11 bases in between. Germline lookup yields CDR1 SQVTM and CDR2 ANQGSEA. The CDR3 runs 12 residues. CDR3 loop: CSVPLPPDTQYF. CDR3 in DNA: TGCAGCGTGCCCTTACCACCAGATACGCAGTATTTT.

In its sample, this clone was seen once. The gene calls are TRBV6-6 and TRBJ1-5; D is uncertain. The CDR3 has 13 amino acids. Looked up from germline, CDR1 is MNHNY and CDR2 is SVGAGI (reference sequence). Deletions cut 4 bases from V and 6 bases from J, with 10 bases between. In DNA form, the CDR3 reads TGTGCCAGCAGTTCCGGGGATAGTCAGCCCCAGCATTTT. Protein product: CASSSGDSQPQHF.

Concerning this clone: A far larger clone is just one base off, so this is likely a read error. Other DNA sequences in the sample encode the same CDR3. The chain recombines TRBV30 with TRBJ1-4, with D possibly matching TRBD1 (6 bases). V lost 1 base and J lost 3, with 15 bases in between. CDR1 and CDR2 (germline): GTSNPN, SVGIG (reference sequence). The CDR3 is 16 residues long. CDR3 in DNA: TGTGCCTGGAGTGCCATCCCACAGGGATCTAATGAAAAACTGTTTTTT. It is translated as CAWSAIPQGSNEKLFF.

This clone was seen only a few times. A read error likely explains this, since a far larger clone differs by one base. CDR3 sequence (DNA): TGCAGCGTGGACAGGGGGTCCGAGCGGTACTTC. This gives the protein CSVDRGSERYF. V and J are TRBV29-1 and TRBJ2-7; 10 bases map to TRBD1. Germline-derived CDR1 and CDR2 are SQVTM and ANQGSEA. This CDR3 region has 11 residues.

This clone was seen many times. The chain couples TRBV28 to TRBJ1-5, with 8 bases aligning to TRBD1. After removal of 6 bases from V and 5 bases from J, the junction contained 9 bases not matched to a gene. Per germline, CDR1 MDHEN and CDR2 SYDVKM. The CDR3 contains 15 residues. CDR3 bases: TGTGCCAGCAGCAGGGGGCTACATGGGGATCAGCCCCAGCATTTT. Translation: CASSRGLHGDQPQHF. The complete variable domain, with remaining parts taken from reference TRBV28 and TRBJ1-5, reads DVKVTQSSRYLVKRTGEKVFLECVQDMDHENMFWYRQDPGLGLRLIYFSYDVKMKEKGDIPEGYSVSREKKERFSLILESASTNQTSMYLCASSRGLHGDQPQHFGDGTRLSIL.

A word on this clone: A much more abundant neighbour one base away suggests this may be a read error. The chain is built from TRBV28 and TRBJ1-4; tentative D call: TRBD1 (6 bases). CDR3 length equals 14 residues. Germline CDR1 reads MDHEN; CDR2 reads SYDVKM. The CDR3 sequence is CVSSLGRGYEKLFF. The CDR3 coding sequence is TGTGTCAGCAGCCTGGGGAGGGGGTATGAAAAACTGTTTTTT. The full variable domain, in which reference TRBV28 and TRBJ1-4 provide the parts outside the CDR3, is DVKVTQSSRYLVKRTGEKVFLECVQDMDHENMFWYRQDPGLGLRLIYFSYDVKMKEKGDIPEGYSVSREKKERFSLILESASTNQTSMYLCVSSLGRGYEKLFFGSGTQLSVL.

The genes are TRBV7-8 and TRBJ2-7; 10 bases fit TRBD2. CDR1 is SGHVS, CDR2 FQNEAQ, per germline. This CDR3 contains 15 residues. The V and J ends lost 5 bases and 2 bases, in that order; junction bases with no gene match: 6. Written as DNA, the CDR3 is TGTGCCAGCAGCCTCCGACTAGCGGGTCCCTACGAGCAGTACTTC. Translation gives CASSLRLAGPYEQYF.

The rearrangement joins TRBV19 to TRBJ2-3; D gene uncertain. Between the trimmed V and J ends, which lost 4 bases and 3 bases, there was a span of 8 bases. This CDR3 region has 13 residues. CDR1 is LNHDA and CDR2 is SQIVND in the germline V gene (reference sequence). This CDR3 is CASSTAHTDTQYF. The CDR3 DNA reads as TGTGCCAGTAGTACAGCCCATACAGATACGCAGTATTTT.

This chain uses TRBV27 with TRBJ2-2; 7 bases fit TRBD2. This CDR3 has 15 residues. J was trimmed by 5 bases and V by 3 bases; bases with no gene match: 6. Germline CDR1 reads MNHEY; CDR2 reads SMNVEV (reference sequence). This CDR3 reads CASSLRGRGTGELFF. The CDR3, as DNA: TGTGCCAGCAGTTTGAGAGGGAGGGGTACCGGGGAGCTGTTTTTT.

The chain is built from TRBV19 and TRBJ2-1; D not resolved. CDR1 is LNHDA, CDR2 SQIVND, per germline (reference sequence). CDR3 length equals 15 residues. V lost 6 bases to trimming and J lost 0 bases, with 12 bases between them. CDR3 in amino acids: CASRWLHSSYNEQFF. As DNA, the CDR3 is TGTGCCAGTAGATGGCTACACAGCTCCTACAATGAGCAGTTCTTC. Together with reference TRBV19 and TRBJ2-1, the CDR3 gives the full variable domain: DGGITQSPKYLFRKEGQNVTLSCEQNLNHDAMYWYRQDPGQGLRLIYYSQIVNDFQKGDIAEGYSVSREKKESFPLTVTSAQKNPTAFYLCASRWLHSSYNEQFFGPGTRLTVL.

This sequence joins TRBV7-8 and TRBJ2-3, with D perhaps being TRBD1 or TRBD2 (5 bases each). Trimming removed 1 base from V and 0 bases from J, with 17 bases in between. The germline V gene has CDR1 SGHVS and CDR2 FQNEAQ. CDR3 length: 18 residues. The CDR3 DNA is TGTGCCAGCAGCTTAGAGGCGTCGGGGCCCTTAAGCACAGATACGCAGTATTTT. Encoded protein: CASSLEASGPLSTDTQYF.

This chain connects TRBV2 to TRBJ1-1; tentatively, D is TRBD1 (5 bases). The CDR3 is made up of 14 amino acids. CDR1 is SNHLY and CDR2 is FYNNEI in the germline V gene. Trimming left V 5 bases short and J 4 bases short, with 14 bases between. Here the CDR3 DNA reads TGTGCCAGCAGTACCGATGGGGCATTCACTGAAGCTTTCTTT. Translation: CASSTDGAFTEAFF. Full variable domain (remainder filled in from reference TRBV2 and TRBJ1-1): EPEVTQTPSHQVTQMGQEVILRCVPISNHLYFYWYRQILGQKVEFLVSFYNNEISEKSEIFDDQFSVERPDGSNFTLKIRSTKLEDSAMYFCASSTDGAFTEAFFGQGTRLTVV.

In its sample, this clone was seen many times. The chain links TRBV29-1 to TRBJ1-1; 8 bases line up with TRBD1. The CDR3 length is 14 residues. Looked up from germline, CDR1 is SQVTM and CDR2 is ANQGSEA. V gave up 2 bases and J gave up 4 bases; unmatched junction bases: 6. The CDR3 loop reads CSVEPQGGGTEAFF. CDR3 nucleotide sequence: TGCAGCGTTGAACCACAGGGGGGCGGCACTGAAGCTTTCTTT.

This sequence joins TRBV4-1 and TRBJ2-6; 11 nucleotides align to TRBD2. The CDR3 runs 20 residues. Germline-derived CDR1 and CDR2 are MGHRA and YSYEKL. The junction had 9 bases not matched to a gene; V was cut back by 2 bases and J by 0 bases. The CDR3 protein is CASSQPLAGVLLSGANVLTF. The CDR3 region has the DNA TGCGCCAGCAGCCAACCACTAGCGGGAGTGTTGCTCTCTGGGGCCAACGTCCTGACTTTC.

This clone was observed once. Other nucleotide sequences in the sample specify the same CDR3. The rearrangement links TRBV5-1 to TRBJ2-7; possible D gene TRBD2, 5 bases. The V end lost 4 bases, the J end lost 0 bases, and 11 bases lay between the germline ends. Germline-derived CDR1 and CDR2 are SGHRS and YFSETQ. This CDR3 is 14 amino acids long. The CDR3 DNA reads as TGCGCCAGCAGCCCCACGGGAAGCTCCTACGAGCAGTACTTC. It codes for CASSPTGSSYEQYF.

This clone was counted a few times. A much larger clone lies a single base off, so this may be a read error. This sample also contains other DNA sequences that code for the same CDR3. The chain has TRBV7-3 and TRBJ2-1; D is unresolved. From germline, CDR1 is SGHTA and CDR2 FQGTGA. The CDR3 is 14 residues long. CDR3 region: CASSLGLNYNEQFF. The CDR3 bases are TGTGCCAGCAGCTTAGGCTTGAACTACAACGAGCAGTTCTTC. Together with reference TRBV7-3 and TRBJ2-1, the CDR3 gives the full variable domain: GAGVSQTPSNKVTEKGKYVELRCDPISGHTALYWYRQSLGQGPEFLIYFQGTGAADDSGLPNDRFFAVRPEGSVSTLKIQRTERGDSAVYLCASSLGLNYNEQFFGPGTRLTVL.

This clone appeared a single time. This chain uses TRBV25-1 with TRBJ2-1; a weak D match, TRBD2 (5 bases). Trimming pared 8 bases from V and 1 base from J, leaving 12 bases between. Germline V lookup: CDR1 MGHDK, CDR2 SYGVNS. This CDR3 spans 14 amino acids. The CDR3 loop reads CASSPEGSYNEQFF. CDR3 DNA: TGTGCCAGCTCCCCAGAGGGATCCTACAATGAGCAGTTCTTC.

The CDR3 is CASSSGTSGTYQETQYF. CDR3 sequence (DNA): TGTGCCAGCAGCTCGGGGACTAGCGGAACGTACCAAGAGACCCAGTACTTC. The rearrangement links TRBV7-3 to TRBJ2-5; the match to TRBD2 covers 11 bases. Germline assignment: CDR1 SGHTA and CDR2 FQGTGA. This CDR3 spans 17 amino acids. The J segment lost 0 bases and the V segment lost 4 bases, leaving 7 bases of the junction unmatched.

With regard to this clone: A far larger clone is a single base away, which makes a read error likely. The conserved closing phenylalanine or tryptophan is absent in this CDR3, likely reflecting a read error. The chain couples TRBV6-5 to TRBJ1-1; D not resolved. The CDR3 is made up of 14 amino acids. The germline V gene has CDR1 MNHEY and CDR2 SVGAGI. With 5 bases removed from V and 4 bases from J, the gap between germline ends came to 14 bases. CDR3 bases: TGTGCCAGCAGTCCGAATCATTTGAGCACTGAAGCTTTCTCT. Translation: CASSPNHLSTEAFS.

V is TRBV27 and J is TRBJ1-5; 7 bases match TRBD1. Germline CDR1 reads MNHEY; CDR2 reads SMNVEV (reference sequence). This CDR3 contains 14 residues. The trim removed 5 bases at V and 7 bases at J, leaving 8 bases unmatched. The CDR3 sequence: CASSLETGKQPQHF. Written as DNA, the CDR3 is TGTGCCAGCAGTCTCGAGACAGGGAAGCAGCCCCAGCATTTT.

This clone is medium-sized by share. Other nucleotide sequences in the sample specify the same CDR3. J is TRBJ2-2 and V is TRBV30; D possibly matches TRBD1 or TRBD2 (6 bases each). Trimming took off 3 bases at V and 5 bases at J, with 16 bases between the two ends. The CDR3 sequence is 15 residues long. Germline-derived CDR1 and CDR2 are GTSNPN and SVGIG (reference sequence). CDR3 coding DNA: TGTGCCTGGAGGAGTGCAGGGGAGGATACCGGGGAGCTGTTTTTT. This translates into CAWRSAGEDTGELFF.

V is TRBV6-5 and J is TRBJ2-7; 9 positions match TRBD1. Trimming cost V 2 bases and J 4 bases; bases outside gene matches: 9. Germline CDR1 MNHEY, CDR2 SVGAGI. The CDR3 contains 16 residues. DNA of the CDR3: TGTGCCAGCAGTTACCCCGGACAGGGGCGACTTTACGAGCAGTACTTC. Encoded protein: CASSYPGQGRLYEQYF.

The chain carries TRBV7-9 and TRBJ1-3; 7 positions match TRBD2. The DNA matches TRBJ2-2 better at its end, which makes the J call doubtful. The CDR3 contains 15 residues. Germline CDR1 and CDR2: SEHNR and FQNEAQ (reference sequence). CDR3 region: CASSLGTSDTGELFF. The CDR3, as DNA: TGTGCCAGCAGCTTAGGCACTAGCGACACCGGGGAGCTGTTTTTT.